These 22 T cell receptor beta chains were sequenced from one sample in a study of T cell responses to AZD1222 COVID-19 vaccine. Produced via immunoSEQ multiplex PCR; TCRdb's table is partial and in-frame only. The table lists tens of thousands of clones, nearly 90% of them singletons. The sequences come from peripheral blood, collected on day 0 of AZD1222 vaccination. The receptors come from an adult in good health.

The chain joins TRBV28 to TRBJ2-7, with 10 bases matching TRBD2. This CDR3 contains 14 residues. Germline-derived CDR1 and CDR2 are MDHEN and SYDVKM. The V gene end was trimmed by 7 bases and the J gene end by 2 bases; junction bases not matched to a gene: 5. CDR3 region: CASNLAGDAYEQYF. CDR3 coding DNA: TGTGCCAGCAACCTAGCGGGGGATGCCTACGAGCAGTACTTC.

The CDR3 coding sequence is TGTGCCACCAGCAGAGACCCGGGACAGGCGTTCCACTTT. Translating gives CATSRDPGQAFHF. The rearrangement joins TRBV15 to TRBJ1-6; the match to TRBD1 covers 8 bases. The CDR3 has 13 residues. V dropped 0 bases and J dropped 17; count of bases not matched to a gene: 6. CDR1 LNHNV and CDR2 YYDKDF come from the germline V gene (reference sequence).

The DNA of the CDR3 is TGCGCCAGCAGCTACTACCCGGACAGGGAGAATGAGCAGTTCTTC. Translating gives CASSYYPDRENEQFF. V is TRBV4-1 and J is TRBJ2-1; 8 bases fit TRBD1. CDR1 is MGHRA and CDR2 is YSYEKL in the germline V gene. The CDR3 contains 15 residues. V lost 5 bases to trimming and J lost 7 bases; unmatched junction nucleotides: 10.

The gene calls are TRBV5-1 and TRBJ2-7, with 7 bases fitting TRBD1. Germline lookup yields CDR1 SGHRS and CDR2 YFSETQ. The CDR3 contains 16 residues. J lost 3 bases, V lost 4 bases, and 13 bases had no gene match. CDR3 region: CASSITTTGPGYEQYF. CDR3 DNA: TGCGCCAGCAGCATAACTACGACAGGGCCTGGCTACGAGCAGTACTTC.

V usage is TRBV28 and J usage is TRBJ2-5; 7 bases map to TRBD1. V trimming: 4 bases; J trimming: 1 base; junction bases outside the gene matches: 6. Looked up from germline, CDR1 is MDHEN and CDR2 is SYDVKM. The CDR3 runs to 15 residues. The CDR3 region is CASSSPTGLQETQYF. The CDR3 DNA is TGTGCCAGCAGTTCACCGACAGGGCTCCAAGAGACCCAGTACTTC.

The V and J genes are TRBV6-6 and TRBJ1-5, with 8 bases aligning to TRBD1. Trimming at V came to 2 bases and at J to 6 bases, leaving 3 bases not matched to a gene. The CDR3 is 14 amino acids. CDR1 MNHNY and CDR2 SVGAGI come from the germline V gene (reference sequence). The CDR3 nucleotides are TGTGCCAGCAGTTACCTGACAGGGGTTCAGCCCCAGCATTTT. The encoded protein is CASSYLTGVQPQHF.

The rearrangement links TRBV11-3 to TRBJ1-1; 8 bases are a match to TRBD1. This CDR3 is 16 amino acids long. CDR1 SGHNT and CDR2 YENEEA come from the germline V gene. With V trimmed by 4 bases and J by 1 base, 8 bases remained unmatched. DNA of the CDR3: TGTGCCAGCAGCTCCGGACAGGGTAATCCGAACACTGAAGCTTTCTTT. It specifies CASSSGQGNPNTEAFF. The full variable domain, rest sourced from reference TRBV11-3 and TRBJ1-1, is EAGVVQSPRYKIIEKKQPVAFWCNPISGHNTLYWYLQNLGQGPELLIRYENEEAVDDSQLPKDRFSAERLKGVDSTLKIQPAELGDSAVYLCASSSGQGNPNTEAFFGQGTRLTVV.

This chain connects TRBV6-9 to TRBJ2-3; no firm D call. The ends were cut back, 3 bases at V and 2 bases at J, with 6 bases in the middle. Germline V gene data show CDR1 as MNHGY and CDR2 as SVAAGI. This CDR3 comprises 13 residues. The CDR3, as DNA: TGTGCCAGCAGTTACGGCGACACAGATACGCAGTATTTT. Amino acid sequence: CASSYGDTDTQYF.

The chain combines TRBV24-1 with TRBJ2-3, with D perhaps TRBD1 or TRBD2 (7 bases each). The CDR3 has 16 residues. V was cut by 9 bases and J by 0 bases, with 18 bases left in between. CDR1 and CDR2 (germline): KGHDR, SFDVKD. As DNA, the CDR3 is TGTGCCACCGGGGGAGGGGGCAACCCTAGCACAGATACGCAGTATTTT. Its protein is CATGGGGNPSTDTQYF.

A single count supports this clone. This rearrangement joins TRBV10-3 to TRBJ2-1, with 7 bases matching TRBD1. Germline V gene sequence: CDR1 ENHRY, CDR2 SYGVKD. V gave up 8 bases and J gave up 8 bases; unmatched junction bases: 6. The CDR3 runs to 12 residues. CDR3 protein: CAIGNRGDEQFF. The CDR3 DNA sequence: TGTGCCATCGGGAACAGGGGCGATGAGCAGTTCTTC.

This chain links TRBV4-2 with TRBJ1-1; D perhaps matches TRBD1 (5 bases). Trimming cost V 0 bases and J 3 bases, with 14 bases left between them. Germline V gives CDR1 LGHNA, CDR2 YNFKEQ. The CDR3 extends over 16 amino acids. This CDR3 reads CASSQDLRGADTEAFF. Here the CDR3 DNA reads TGTGCCAGCAGCCAAGATTTAAGGGGCGCGGACACTGAAGCTTTCTTT.

Remarks on this clone: The CDR3 carries no conserved terminal phenylalanine or tryptophan, so it likely arises from a read error. Because the CDR3's place on the DNA is in doubt, the DNA is left out and the CDR3 is given as listed by TCRdb. The chain joins TRBV5-4 to TRBJ2-7; TRBD2 reflects the table's D call only, with no check against the DNA. The CDR3 extends over 9 residues, inclusive of both ends. Germline CDR1 reads SGHNT; CDR2 reads YYREEE (reference sequence). CDR3 region: CASSLGLVG.

The chain employs TRBV5-4 and TRBJ2-7, with 8 nucleotides matching TRBD2. CDR1 is SGHNT and CDR2 is YYREEE in the germline V gene (reference sequence). V was clipped by 0 bases and J by 4 bases; unmatched bases: 3. CDR3 length equals 14 residues. This CDR3 is CASSLAGGGYEQYF. In DNA form, the CDR3 reads TGTGCCAGCAGCTTGGCCGGGGGGGGGTACGAGCAGTACTTC.

This rearrangement joins TRBV24-1 to TRBJ2-1; 8 bases align to TRBD1. The germline CDR1 and CDR2 sequences are KGHDR and SFDVKD. J lost 5 bases, V lost 5 bases, and 4 bases had no gene match. The CDR3 runs to 14 residues. CDR3 region: CATSAGGPNNEQFF. The DNA of the CDR3 is TGTGCCACCAGTGCAGGGGGCCCCAACAATGAGCAGTTCTTC.

The genes are TRBV5-6 and TRBJ2-7, with 7 bases identical to TRBD1. The germline V gene has CDR1 SGHDT and CDR2 YYEEEE. This CDR3 contains 12 residues. V shed 6 bases and J 6 bases; nucleotides not matched to a gene: 6. DNA for the CDR3: TGTGCCAGCACCCGACAGGGTGGCGAGCAGTACTTC. Translated, it gives CASTRQGGEQYF.

The chain combines TRBV7-9 with TRBJ1-2; D is possibly TRBD1 (5 bases). The CDR3 contains 16 residues. CDR1 is SEHNR and CDR2 is FQNEAQ in the germline V gene (reference sequence). With 0 bases removed from V and 7 bases from J, the gap between germline ends came to 18 bases. The CDR3 protein is CASSLARGGPLSGYTF. The DNA of the CDR3 is TGTGCCAGCAGCTTAGCGCGTGGGGGACCTCTAAGTGGCTACACCTTC.

The chain links TRBV18 to TRBJ1-1; D is unresolved. The CDR3 consists of 16 residues. V shed 0 bases and J shed 3 bases, with 14 bases lying between them. Germline CDR1 KGHSH, CDR2 LQKENI. The CDR3 DNA is TGTGCCAGCTCACCACCCATAGCGCCAGAGTACACTGAAGCTTTCTTT. This encodes CASSPPIAPEYTEAFF. Full variable domain (rest looked up from reference TRBV18 and TRBJ1-1): NAGVMQNPRHLVRRRGQEARLRCSPMKGHSHVYWYRQLPEEGLKFMVYLQKENIIDESGMPKERFSAEFPKEGPSILRIQQVVRGDSAAYFCASSPPIAPEYTEAFFGQGTRLTVV.

The chain couples TRBV5-4 to TRBJ2-7; D unclear. The germline V gene has CDR1 SGHNT and CDR2 YYREEE (reference sequence). This CDR3 region has 15 residues. V was trimmed by 0 bases and J by 5 bases, leaving 15 bases between them. CDR3 region: CASSLGPDPRDEQYF. The CDR3 region has the DNA TGTGCCAGCAGCTTGGGACCAGACCCACGGGACGAGCAGTACTTC.

This clone was seen once. This chain links TRBV9 with TRBJ2-5, with a possible D match to TRBD1 (6 bases). CDR3 length: 15 residues. The V gene's germline CDR1 is SGDLS and CDR2 YYNGEE. V was clipped by 1 base and J by 5 bases, with 15 bases between them. The CDR3 loop reads CASSVSSDSRETQYF. The CDR3 nucleotides read TGTGCCAGCAGCGTATCCTCGGACAGTCGGGAGACCCAGTACTTC.

CDR3 region: CASSSDRASPLHF. CDR3 bases: TGTGCCAGCAGTTCCGACAGGGCTTCACCCCTCCACTTT. The rearrangement links TRBV12-3 or TRBV12-4 to TRBJ1-6, with TRBD1 identical over 7 bases. CDR3 length: 13 amino acids. The V gene end was trimmed by 4 bases and the J gene end by 9 bases; junction bases not matched to a gene: 3.

The J gene is TRBJ2-1, the V gene TRBV18; 11 bases are shared with TRBD1. Germline trimming cut 5 bases from V and 8 bases from J; bases unmatched to any gene: 5. The CDR3 is 14 residues long. CDR1 is KGHSH, CDR2 LQKENI, per germline. The CDR3, as DNA: TGTGCCAGCTCATCGGACAGGGGGCAGGATGAGCAGTTCTTC. Protein product: CASSSDRGQDEQFF.

This chain links TRBV4-3 with TRBJ1-4; D call uncertain. This CDR3 comprises 15 residues. CDR1 is LGHNA, CDR2 YSLEER, per germline. The V gene lost 0 bases and the J gene lost 5 bases, with 10 bases spanning the gap. The CDR3 nucleotides are TGCGCCAGCAGCCAAGATTCCCAGACCAATGAAAAACTGTTTTTT. As protein: CASSQDSQTNEKLFF.